The rows below give T cell receptor beta chains drawn from one sample of a study of shared clonotypes between healthy human individuals. Here immunoSEQ multiplex PCR was the method, and the copy in TCRdb shows in-frame clones only, minus some. The table has about 1,800,000 clones, about 95% seen once. Sequenced: naive CD8+ T cells sorted from blood. The receptors shown here come from a man between 18 and 29 years old in good health. CDR3s include the opening cysteine and the closing phenylalanine or tryptophan. A D gene is named only where the DNA matches it firmly. The size field is filled for only some rows; it gives once, few, many or a size class.

TRBV9	TRBD2	NA	TRBJ2-3	CASSELAGGPPDTQYF	TGTGCCAGCAGCGAACTAGCGGGGGGTCCTCCAGATACGCAGTATTTT
TRBV15	NA	NA	TRBJ2-7	CATSRDQGTLSYEQYF	TGTGCCACCAGCAGAGATCAAGGGACATTGTCCTACGAGCAGTACTTC
TRBV9	TRBD2	NA	TRBJ2-1	CASSVGVKGLAGKNEQFF	TGTGCCAGCAGCGTAGGGGTGAAGGGACTAGCGGGAAAGAATGAGCAGTTCTTC
TRBV7-9	NA	once	TRBJ2-3	CASSLPSVTDTQYF	TGTGCCAGCAGCTTACCTTCGGTGACAGATACGCAGTATTTT
TRBV5-6	NA	NA	TRBJ2-1	CASSFQGQVNEQFF	TGTGCCAGCAGCTTCCAGGGGCAGGTCAATGAGCAGTTCTTC
TRBV5-6	NA	NA	TRBJ2-7	CASSFGTDYEQYF	TGTGCCAGCAGCTTCGGAACAGACTACGAGCAGTACTTC
TRBV4-3	TRBD2	NA	TRBJ2-1	CASSQDSLAGGAYNEQFF	TGCGCCAGCAGCCAAGATTCACTAGCGGGCGGAGCCTACAATGAGCAGTTCTTC
TRBV5-1	TRBD1	NA	TRBJ2-3	CASSWGTGATDTQYF	TGCGCCAGCAGCTGGGGGACAGGGGCCACAGATACGCAGTATTTT
TRBV6-1	TRBD1	NA	TRBJ1-1	CASSVGQGATEAFF	TGTGCCAGCAGTGTCGGACAGGGGGCTACTGAAGCTTTCTTT
TRBV7-9	NA	NA	TRBJ1-4	CASSRGGQPRAGFEKLFF	TGTGCCAGCAGCCGGGGAGGACAGCCGAGAGCTGGGTTTGAAAAACTGTTTTTT
TRBV28	NA	NA	TRBJ2-7	CASSSETEEAGDSYEQYF	TGTGCCAGCAGTTCCGAGACAGAAGAAGCGGGTGATTCCTACGAGCAGTACTTC
TRBV21-1	NA	once	TRBJ2-7	CASSKVWLEQYF	TGTGCCAGCAGCAAAGTTTGGCTAGAGCAGTACTTC
TRBV7-6	NA	NA	TRBJ2-7	CASSLLPYEQYF	TGTGCCAGCAGCTTACTGCCCTACGAGCAGTACTTC
TRBV7-9	TRBD1	NA	TRBJ2-3	CASSPQTGGFADTQYF	TGTGCCAGCAGCCCCCAGACAGGGGGCTTCGCAGATACGCAGTATTTT
TRBV7-2	TRBD1	NA	TRBJ2-2	CASSISYGQGNTGELFF	TGTGCCAGCAGCATCTCTTACGGACAGGGGAACACCGGGGAGCTGTTTTTT
TRBV4-1	TRBD1	once	TRBJ1-6	CASSQGTGTLHF	TGCGCCAGCAGCCAAGGGACAGGGACCCTCCACTTT
TRBV11-2	NA	NA	TRBJ1-4	CASSSGWGNNEKLFF	TGTGCCAGCAGCTCCGGGTGGGGGAATAATGAAAAACTGTTTTTT
TRBV5-4	NA	NA	TRBJ2-2	CASSLAEGMDGELFF	TGTGCCAGCAGCTTGGCCGAGGGGATGGACGGGGAGCTGTTTTTT
TRBV2	TRBD1	NA	TRBJ2-5	CASLYRTGWQETQYF	TGTGCCAGCCTATACCGGACAGGGTGGCAAGAGACCCAGTACTTC
TRBV4-3	TRBD2	NA	TRBJ2-3	CASSPGTSGNPTDTQYF	TGCGCCAGCAGCCCCGGGACTAGCGGGAACCCCACAGATACGCAGTATTTT
TRBV29-1	TRBD1	NA	TRBJ2-5	CSVEVGTGVGTQYF	TGCAGCGTTGAAGTAGGAACAGGGGTGGGGACCCAGTACTTC
TRBV2	TRBD1	NA	TRBJ2-7	CASGTVYEQYF	TGTGCCAGTGGGACAGTCTACGAGCAGTACTTC
TRBV7-9	NA	NA	TRBJ2-7	CASSPRTDEQYF	TGTGCCAGCAGCCCTAGGACGGACGAGCAGTACTTC
TRBV9	NA	NA	TRBJ2-7	CASSPGFNVEQYF	TGTGCCAGCAGTCCAGGGTTTAATGTCGAGCAGTACTTC
TRBV27	TRBD1	NA	TRBJ2-7	CASSSPRTGPYEQYF	TGTGCCAGCAGTTCTCCCCGGACAGGCCCCTACGAGCAGTACTTC
TRBV5-6	NA	NA	TRBJ1-1	CASSLVMARDTEAFF	TGTGCCAGCAGCTTGGTTATGGCTAGGGACACTGAAGCTTTCTTT
TRBV28	TRBD1	NA	TRBJ1-5	CASSWTGGQPQHF	TGTGCCAGCAGTTGGACAGGCGGTCAGCCCCAGCATTTT
TRBV9	TRBD2	NA	TRBJ2-1	CASSVGDLAGVSNEQFF	TGTGCCAGCAGCGTAGGGGACCTAGCGGGAGTAAGTAATGAGCAGTTCTTC
TRBV7-2	NA	NA	TRBJ2-7	CASSLATGPYEQYF	TGTGCCAGCAGCTTAGCGACGGGACCCTACGAGCAGTACTTC
TRBV13	NA	NA	TRBJ2-1	CASSSGDKDNEQFF	TGTGCCAGCAGCTCAGGGGACAAAGACAATGAGCAGTTCTTC
TRBV7-9	TRBD1	NA	TRBJ2-7	CASSLAQGASYEQYF	TGTGCCAGCAGCTTAGCCCAGGGGGCCTCCTACGAGCAGTACTTC
TRBV25-1	NA	NA	TRBJ2-7	CALVWSHEQYF	TGTGCCCTCGTCTGGTCCCACGAGCAGTACTTC
TRBV6-1	NA	NA	TRBJ1-5	CASSELALHQPQHF	TGTGCCAGCAGTGAATTGGCCCTGCACCAGCCCCAGCATTTT
TRBV5-8	NA	NA	TRBJ1-2	CASSPTGNYGYTF	TGTGCCAGCAGCCCTACCGGCAACTATGGCTACACCTTC
TRBV29-1	NA	NA	TRBJ1-1	CSVPDSNTEAFF	TGCAGCGTCCCCGACAGCAACACTGAAGCTTTCTTT
TRBV6-6	NA	NA	TRBJ2-7	CASSYEYEQYF	TGTGCCAGCAGTTACGAGTACGAGCAGTACTTC
TRBV19	NA	few	TRBJ1-1	CASSIDGDEAFF	TGTGCCAGTAGTATTGACGGGGACGAAGCTTTCTTT
TRBV7-9	NA	NA	TRBJ1-2	CASSSPPQGNYGYTF	TGTGCCAGCAGTTCACCCCCACAAGGGAACTATGGCTACACCTTC
TRBV23-1	NA	NA	TRBJ1-6	CATFSGTEYSYNSPLHF	TGCGCCACCTTCTCCGGGACGGAGTACTCCTATAATTCACCCCTCCACTTT
TRBV27	NA	NA	TRBJ2-7	CASSLTGNEQYF	TGTGCCAGCAGTTTAACGGGAAACGAGCAGTACTTC